Presented here are 9 T cell receptor beta chains from one specimen sequenced in a study of blood T cell repertoires in COVID-19. Clones were read by immunoSEQ multiplex PCR, and TCRdb kept only the in-frame ones, dropping some. The sample lists approximately 390,000 clones, around 89% seen once, with 6.5% to 7% in the top ten. The sequenced material came from peripheral blood. These receptors were collected from a young man with active or convalescent COVID-19.

The chain combines TRBV7-2 with TRBJ2-7; 7 nucleotides line up with TRBD1. This CDR3 has 14 residues. In germline, CDR1 is SGHTA, CDR2 FQGNSA. The ends lost 5 bases at V and 0 bases at J; junction bases unmatched: 4. The DNA of the CDR3 is TGTGCCAGCAGCCCGGACAGGAACTCCTACGAGCAGTACTTC. Translating gives CASSPDRNSYEQYF.

The chain is built from TRBV7-9 and TRBJ2-1, with TRBD2 matching over 9 bases. Germline V CDR1 and CDR2: SEHNR, FQNEAQ (reference sequence). V lost 5 bases and J lost 4; bases outside the gene matches: 12. The CDR3 consists of 17 residues. In DNA, the CDR3 is TGTGCCAGCAGCCCCCGGCTAGCGGGAAGGCTGTACAATGAGCAGTTCTTC. Its translation: CASSPRLAGRLYNEQFF.

The CDR3 spells CASSPNHLAGGPPSGEQFF. In DNA form, the CDR3 reads TGTGCCAGCAGCCCCAACCATCTAGCGGGGGGCCCCCCTTCGGGGGAGCAGTTCTTC. The chain couples TRBV11-3 to TRBJ2-1; TRBD2 matches at 11 bases. The junction had 22 bases not matched to a gene; V was cut back by 5 bases and J by 10 bases. The CDR3 totals 19 residues. From germline, CDR1 is SGHNT and CDR2 YENEEA.

The V gene is TRBV25-1, the J gene TRBJ1-2; 7 nucleotides align to TRBD1. Trimming cost V 6 bases and J 7 bases; bases outside gene matches: 11. CDR1 MGHDK and CDR2 SYGVNS come from the germline V gene. There are 14 residues in the CDR3. CDR3 amino acids: CASSEDRAMGGYTF. CDR3 nucleotide sequence: TGTGCCAGCAGCGAAGACAGGGCCATGGGTGGCTACACCTTC.

The gene calls are TRBV19 and TRBJ1-5; D gene unclear. Germline V gene data show CDR1 as LNHDA and CDR2 as SQIVND (reference sequence). CDR3 length equals 13 residues. The V end was cut by 5 bases, the J end by 3 bases, with 8 bases between. CDR3 bases: TGTGCCAGTAGTGAAGAGATCAATCAGCCCCAGCATTTT. It translates to CASSEEINQPQHF.

The V call is TRBV28, the J call TRBJ2-7, with D perhaps matching TRBD2 (5 bases). This CDR3 spans 14 amino acids. Germline-derived CDR1 and CDR2 are MDHEN and SYDVKM. V gave up 8 bases and J gave up 1 base, with 15 bases separating them. CDR3 sequence (DNA): TGTGCCAGCGGAGGCGGGCAGCCTTCCTACGAGCAGTACTTC. Protein product: CASGGGQPSYEQYF.

With respect to this clone: The identical CDR3 is also encoded by other nucleotide sequences in the sample. The V call is TRBV7-2, the J call TRBJ1-4; 7 bases line up with TRBD1. The CDR3 is made up of 14 amino acids. Per germline, CDR1 SGHTA and CDR2 FQGNSA. V dropped 2 bases and J dropped 7; count of bases not matched to a gene: 4. The CDR3 region is CASSLRSGGEKLFF. CDR3 in DNA: TGTGCCAGCAGCTTAAGGTCAGGGGGTGAAAAACTGTTTTTT.

The V and J genes are TRBV7-9 and TRBJ1-6; D ambiguous. Trimming took off 1 base at V and 8 bases at J, with 3 bases between the two ends. Germline assignment: CDR1 SEHNR and CDR2 FQNEAQ (reference sequence). The CDR3 is 12 residues long. CDR3: CASSLVDSPLHF. CDR3 in DNA: TGTGCCAGCAGCTTAGTAGATTCACCCCTCCACTTT. Looking up the rest from reference TRBV7-9 and TRBJ1-6 gives the full variable domain: DTGVSQNPRHKITKRGQNVTFRCDPISEHNRLYWYRQTLGQGPEFLTYFQNEAQLEKSRLLSDRFSAERPKGSFSTLEIQRTEQGDSAMYLCASSLVDSPLHFGNGTRLTVT.

The chain couples TRBV19 to TRBJ2-7; TRBD1 aligns across 10 bases. Trimming took 3 bases from V and 5 from J; bases not matched to a gene: 7. Germline V gives CDR1 LNHDA, CDR2 SQIVND (reference sequence). The CDR3 runs 15 residues. CDR3 in DNA: TGTGCCAGTAGTATCGGTCTTGGACAGGGGGACGAGCAGTACTTC. This gives the protein CASSIGLGQGDEQYF.